The sequence of this T cell receptor beta chain was determined in a study of T cells expressing NK-cell markers. Study overall: According to the study, TCR beta repertoires originated from sorted CD3+CD56+NKG2C+, CD3+CD56+NKG2C- and CD3+CD56-NKG2C+ T cells.

TCRdb re-analyzed the 5' RACE reads; it lists each CDR3 protein once, without DNA. In total, the table holds some 300,000 distinct CDR3 sequences. Sequenced input: blood T cells: a sorted CD56 or NKG2C T cell subset, CD4+ or CD8+ T cells, or bulk PBMC T cells (not recorded which). This receptor was obtained from a young man in good health.

The CDR3 loop is CASSLTIAVGELFF. This chain connects TRBV12-3 or TRBV12-4 to TRBJ2-2; TCRdb selects TRBD2, and the lack of DNA leaves this call unchecked. This CDR3 region has 14 residues.